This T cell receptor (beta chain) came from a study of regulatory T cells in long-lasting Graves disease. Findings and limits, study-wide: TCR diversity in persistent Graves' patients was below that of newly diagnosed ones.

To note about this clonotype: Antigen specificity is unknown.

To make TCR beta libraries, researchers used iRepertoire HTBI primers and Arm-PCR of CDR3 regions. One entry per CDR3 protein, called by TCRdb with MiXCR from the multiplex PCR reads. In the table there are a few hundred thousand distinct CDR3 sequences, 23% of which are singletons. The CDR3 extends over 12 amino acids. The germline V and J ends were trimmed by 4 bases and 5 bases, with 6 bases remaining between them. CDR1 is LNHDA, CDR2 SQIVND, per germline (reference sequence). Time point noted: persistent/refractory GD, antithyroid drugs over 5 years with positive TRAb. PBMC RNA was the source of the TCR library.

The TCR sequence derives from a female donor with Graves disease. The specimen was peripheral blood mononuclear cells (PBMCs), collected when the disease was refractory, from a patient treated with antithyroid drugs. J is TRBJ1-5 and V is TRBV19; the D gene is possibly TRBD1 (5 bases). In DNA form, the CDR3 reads TGTGCCAGTAGTAAGACAGATCAGCCCCAGCATTTT. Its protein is CASSKTDQPQHF.